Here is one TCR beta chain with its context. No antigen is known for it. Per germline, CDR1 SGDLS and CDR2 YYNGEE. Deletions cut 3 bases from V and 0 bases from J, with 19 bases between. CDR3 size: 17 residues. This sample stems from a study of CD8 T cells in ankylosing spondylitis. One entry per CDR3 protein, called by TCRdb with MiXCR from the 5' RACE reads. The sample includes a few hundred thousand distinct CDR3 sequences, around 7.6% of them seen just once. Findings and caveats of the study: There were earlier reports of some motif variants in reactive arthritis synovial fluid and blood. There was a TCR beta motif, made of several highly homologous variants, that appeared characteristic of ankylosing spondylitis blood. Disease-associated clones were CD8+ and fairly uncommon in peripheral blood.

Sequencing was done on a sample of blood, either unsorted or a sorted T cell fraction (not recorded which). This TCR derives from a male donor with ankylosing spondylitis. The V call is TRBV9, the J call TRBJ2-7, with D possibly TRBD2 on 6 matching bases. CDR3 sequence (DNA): TGTGCCAGCAGCGCAGGAAAGCGGGCTCCTAGCTCCTACGAGCAGTACTTC. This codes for CASSAGKRAPSSYEQYF.